A selection of T cell receptor beta chains follows, all from one sample in a study of T-cell reconstitution after alpha-beta-depleted transplantation in children. TCRdb independently ran MiXCR on the PCR reads; one entry per CDR3 protein. This sample has about 210,000 distinct CDR3 sequences, with more than 15% found just once. The sample was PBMCs, mostly from graft donor cells, taken 360 days after TCRalphabeta/CD19-depleted stem cell transplant. Receptor source: a male patient aged 2 to 10 who had a stem cell transplant for acute lymphoblastic leukemia, so the T cells may come from the graft donor. Both conserved end residues are part of each CDR3. The order of the fields is J gene, clone size, CDR3 length, V gene, D gene, CDR3 DNA, CDR3 protein. D genes are given only for firm matches. Part of the rows lack a size; the others show once, few, many or a class for expanded clones.

>TRBJ1-4|few|17|TRBV11-1|.
TGTGCCAGCAGCTTAGGCTCGCCGCGACAAGCAAGAGAAAAACTGTTTTTT
CASSLGSPRQAREKLFF
>TRBJ2-1|.|16|TRBV10-1|TRBD1
TGCGCCAGCAGTGCCCCCGGACAGACCATCAGGGGGGAGCAGTTCTTC
CASSAPGQTIRGEQFF
>TRBJ2-2|few|16|TRBV6-1|.
TGTGCCAGCAGCCGGCAGGGTGACAAGAACACCGGGGAGCTGTTTTTT
CASSRQGDKNTGELFF
>TRBJ2-3|few|13|TRBV20-1|TRBD2
TGCAGTGCTATAAGCGGGGGTACAGATACGCAGTATTTT
CSAISGGTDTQYF
>TRBJ1-2|few|13|TRBV6-2/TRBV6-3|.
TGTGCCAGCAGTTCGCCAGCGAACTATGGCTACACCTTC
CASSSPANYGYTF
>TRBJ1-4|.|12|TRBV20-1|.
TGCAGTGCTAGAGCCGGTAATGAAAAACTGTTTTTT
CSARAGNEKLFF
>TRBJ1-2|.|12|TRBV29-1|.
TGCAGCGTTGGAGGGGGGAACTATGGCTACACCTTC
CSVGGGNYGYTF
>TRBJ1-1|few|14|TRBV27|.
TGTGCCAGCAGTGCAGGACGGCTTTTCACTGAAGCTTTCTTT
CASSAGRLFTEAFF
>TRBJ2-5|few|16|TRBV20-1|TRBD2
TGCAGTGCTAGAGCCCGCTGGACTAGCGGGGAAGAGACCCAGTACTTC
CSARARWTSGEETQYF
>TRBJ2-3|.|14|TRBV9|.
TGTGCCAGCAGCGAGTCAGGGAGCACAGATACGCAGTATTTT
CASSESGSTDTQYF
>TRBJ2-1|.|15|TRBV7-2|TRBD2
TGTGCCAGCAGCTTCAAGCGGGGGGCCTACAATGAGCAGTTCTTC
CASSFKRGAYNEQFF
>TRBJ1-2|.|14|TRBV5-1|TRBD1
TGCGCCAGCAGCTTGGCCGGGACAGTCTATGGCTACACCTTC
CASSLAGTVYGYTF
>TRBJ1-6|.|14|TRBV7-9|.
TGTGCCAGCAGCTTCCTCAGGGAGAATTCACCCCTCCACTTT
CASSFLRENSPLHF
>TRBJ2-1|.|16|TRBV28|.
TGTGCCAGCAGTTTTTGGAAACTAGAGTCCTACAATGAGCAGTTCTTC
CASSFWKLESYNEQFF
>TRBJ2-5|many|14|TRBV5-1|.
TGCGCCAGTTCACTTGGGGGTGACGAGGAGACCCAGTACTTC
CASSLGGDEETQYF
>TRBJ2-7|.|14|TRBV20-1|TRBD2
TGCAGTGCTCCCCCGTTGGGGGGGACGGGTGAGCAGTACTTC
CSAPPLGGTGEQYF
>TRBJ2-7|many|11|TRBV7-2|.
TGTGCCAGCAGCTTACTTGACGAGCAGTACTTC
CASSLLDEQYF
>TRBJ2-4|.|14|TRBV19|.
TGTGCTAGTAGTGCAACGGGAGGGGGCGGACTTGCGTACTTC
CASSATGGGGLAYF
>TRBJ2-7|many|15|TRBV7-8|.
TGTGCCAGCAGCTTAACGAGGGGGATCCTAAACGAGCAGTACTTC
CASSLTRGILNEQYF
>TRBJ2-7|.|13|TRBV19|.
TGTGCCAGTAGTATCCCGGGATCCTACGAGCAGTACTTC
CASSIPGSYEQYF
>TRBJ2-3|.|17|TRBV20-1|.
TGCAGTGCTAGAGTGGGGTGGCGGACAGCTAGCACAGATACGCAGTATTTT
CSARVGWRTASTDTQYF
>TRBJ2-2|.|15|TRBV7-2|.
TGTGCCAGCAGCTTAAAACTGCTGGGAACCGGGGAGCTGTTTTTT
CASSLKLLGTGELFF
>TRBJ2-5|.|14|TRBV5-1|.
TGCGCCAGCGCGATTCAGGGTGCGCAAGAGACCCAGTACTTC
CASAIQGAQETQYF
>TRBJ2-3|few|14|TRBV12-3/TRBV12-4|.
TGTGCCAGCAGTAGCTTGCGGGGCCCAGATACGCAGTATTTT
CASSSLRGPDTQYF
>TRBJ1-1|.|13|TRBV19|.
TGTGCCAGTAGCTTGCTTTCAGACACTGAAGCTTTCTTT
CASSLLSDTEAFF
>TRBJ1-6|.|15|TRBV10-3|.
TGTGCCATCAGTGAGAATCTACCATCCATCCCACCCCTCCACTTT
CAISENLPSIPPLHF